The 18 T cell receptor beta chains presented below share a single source sample, sequenced in a study of cytomegalovirus exposure and HLA in healthy donors. 60 Vbeta and 13 Jbeta primers were used in PCR. Sequenced by immunoSEQ multiplex PCR; TCRdb stores in-frame clones only, minus some. The sample lists more than 150,000 clones; just under 80% were seen once. Specimen: PBMCs. All receptors derive from a woman between 45 and 65 years old in good health and CMV-seropositive.

The CDR3 region is CASSYRQPTNEKLFF. CDR3 nucleotides: TGTGCCAGCAGTTACCGACAGCCAACTAATGAAAAACTGTTTTTT. This chain joins TRBV6-6 and TRBJ1-4, with TRBD1 as a possible D gene (5 bases). The germline V gene encodes CDR1 MNHNY and CDR2 SVGAGI (reference sequence). This CDR3 comprises 15 residues. Trimming removed 2 bases at V and 0 bases at J, with 7 bases between.

This clone was picked up one time. V is TRBV29-1 and J is TRBJ1-5; 8 nucleotides align to TRBD1. CDR1 and CDR2 from the germline V gene are SQVTM and ANQGSEA. The CDR3 totals 15 residues. V lost 5 bases to trimming and J lost 3 bases; unmatched junction nucleotides: 9. The DNA of the CDR3 is TGCAGCGTTTCCTCCGGACAGGGACACAATCAGCCCCAGCATTTT. Translating it yields CSVSSGQGHNQPQHF.

This chain uses TRBV2 with TRBJ2-3; the D gene is possibly TRBD2 (6 bases). V gave up 4 bases and J gave up 4 bases, with 9 bases separating them. The germline CDR1 and CDR2 sequences are SNHLY and FYNNEI. This CDR3 spans 13 amino acids. CDR3 residues: CASSVGTSDTQYF. CDR3 coding DNA: TGTGCCAGCAGTGTCGGGACTTCAGATACGCAGTATTTT.

The chain carries TRBV6-5 and TRBJ1-2; 7 nucleotides agree with TRBD1. Per the germline V gene, CDR1 is MNHEY and CDR2 is SVGAGI. With 1 base clipped from V and 5 bases from J, the junction kept 7 bases outside the gene matches. The CDR3 extends over 15 amino acids. CDR3 loop: CASSYLPGTEYGYTF. For the CDR3, the DNA is TGTGCCAGCAGTTACTTGCCCGGGACAGAGTATGGCTACACCTTC.

J is TRBJ2-5 and V is TRBV15; a possible D gene is TRBD1 (6 bases). The germline gives CDR1 LNHNV, CDR2 YYDKDF (reference sequence). The V gene lost 1 base and the J gene lost 1 base, with 7 bases spanning the gap. This CDR3 spans 14 amino acids. The CDR3 here is CATSRGQAQETQYF. As DNA, the CDR3 is TGTGCCACCAGCAGAGGACAGGCCCAAGAGACCCAGTACTTC.

The chain couples TRBV5-4 to TRBJ2-6; 8 bases are a match to TRBD1. CDR1 is SGHNT and CDR2 is YYREEE in the germline V gene (reference sequence). The CDR3 extends over 19 amino acids. The trim removed 4 bases at V and 1 base at J, leaving 13 bases unmatched. This CDR3 is CASSPGGGVPFSGANVLTF. The CDR3 DNA reads TGTGCCAGCAGCCCAGGGGGCGGGGTGCCCTTTTCTGGGGCCAACGTCCTGACTTTC.

The chain couples TRBV18 to TRBJ1-1, with TRBD1 as a possible D gene (5 bases). In germline, CDR1 is KGHSH, CDR2 LQKENI. Deletions cut 3 bases from V and 5 bases from J, with 16 bases between. This CDR3 is 15 amino acids long. CDR3 region: CASSPREGRGTEAFF. CDR3 in DNA: TGTGCCAGCTCACCCCGGGAGGGGCGAGGAACTGAAGCTTTCTTT.

The rearrangement links TRBV7-2 to TRBJ2-2; perhaps TRBD1 as D (6 bases). Between the trimmed V and J ends, which lost 4 bases and 5 bases, there was a span of 8 bases. The germline CDR1 and CDR2 sequences are SGHTA and FQGNSA. This CDR3 is built from 13 residues. The CDR3 spells CASSSQGTGELFF. CDR3 nucleotides: TGTGCCAGCAGCTCCCAGGGGACCGGGGAGCTGTTTTTT.

The chain joins TRBV19 to TRBJ2-3; weak D call: TRBD2 (5 bases). CDR1 is LNHDA and CDR2 is SQIVND in the germline V gene (reference sequence). V gave up 5 bases and J gave up 1 base, with 19 bases separating them. CDR3 length equals 17 residues. CDR3 region: CASSYSLAERGTDTQYF. DNA of the CDR3: TGTGCCAGTAGTTATAGCCTGGCGGAGAGGGGCACAGATACGCAGTATTTT.

This clone was detected a few times. The chain has TRBV7-3 and TRBJ2-1, with 8 nucleotides matching TRBD2. Germline-derived CDR1 and CDR2 are SGHTA and FQGTGA. V dropped 5 bases and J dropped 0; count of bases not matched to a gene: 6. The CDR3 runs 16 residues. CDR3 in amino acids: CASSTNSGASYNEQFF. Written as DNA, the CDR3 is TGTGCCAGCAGCACCAATAGCGGGGCCTCCTACAATGAGCAGTTCTTC.

The chain recombines TRBV7-2 with TRBJ1-1; D is perhaps TRBD1 (5 bases). The CDR3 is 12 amino acids. The germline V gene has CDR1 SGHTA and CDR2 FQGNSA. Trimming took 4 bases from V and 6 from J, leaving 9 bases between them. CDR3 bases: TGTGCCAGCAGCTGGAGGGACGCTGAAGCTTTCTTT. It is translated as CASSWRDAEAFF.

V and J are TRBV7-2 and TRBJ2-5; TRBD2 aligns across 11 bases. Trimming at V came to 2 bases and at J to 3 bases, leaving 5 bases not matched to a gene. CDR1 is SGHTA and CDR2 is FQGNSA in the germline V gene. This CDR3 is built from 16 residues. This CDR3 reads CASSLISGGAEETQYF. In DNA form, the CDR3 reads TGTGCCAGCAGCTTAATTAGCGGGGGGGCCGAAGAGACCCAGTACTTC.

This clone has just a few counts. The V gene is TRBV18, the J gene TRBJ1-2; D remains ambiguous. CDR1 and CDR2 (germline): KGHSH, LQKENI. The CDR3 length is 14 residues. V was cut by 2 bases and J by 8 bases, with 15 bases left in between. The CDR3 coding sequence is TGTGCCAGCTCACCATCCGGAGCCCCGGAAGGCTACACCTTC. It encodes CASSPSGAPEGYTF.

The chain carries TRBV5-8 and TRBJ2-3, with 8 nucleotides matching TRBD2. Germline trimming cut 4 bases from V and 1 base from J; bases unmatched to any gene: 8. The germline CDR1 and CDR2 sequences are SGHTS and YDEGEE. The CDR3 spans 16 residues. The CDR3 nucleotides are TGTGCCAGCAGCGCTCTAGCGGGTAGAGGCACAGATACGCAGTATTTT. Its protein is CASSALAGRGTDTQYF.

The sample holds one count of this clone. The chain is built from TRBV5-6 and TRBJ1-4, with 8 nucleotides matching TRBD1. Germline CDR1 SGHDT, CDR2 YYEEEE. The V segment lost 3 bases and the J segment 3 bases; nucleotides outside the gene matches: 1. The CDR3 is 14 residues long. The CDR3 protein is CASSWDRSNEKLFF. Here the CDR3 DNA reads TGTGCCAGCAGCTGGGACAGGTCTAATGAAAAACTGTTTTTT.

The chain joins TRBV5-1 to TRBJ2-1; the D gene is possibly TRBD2 (5 bases). The germline V gene has CDR1 SGHRS and CDR2 YFSETQ. V lost 0 bases to trimming and J lost 6 bases, with 16 bases between them. CDR3 size: 16 residues. The CDR3 DNA sequence: TGCGCCAGCAGCTTGGAGGGTAGACGGCGGGCCAATGAGCAGTTCTTC. Translating it yields CASSLEGRRRANEQFF.

V usage is TRBV7-2 and J usage is TRBJ2-1; a possible D gene is TRBD2 (5 bases). V dropped 1 base and J dropped 3 bases, with 10 bases sitting between them. Germline V gene lookup returns CDR1 SGHTA and CDR2 FQGNSA. The CDR3 loop spans 15 amino acids. CDR3 nucleotide sequence: TGTGCCAGCAGCTTAGGGAGCGGAGGCTACAATGAGCAGTTCTTC. Amino acids: CASSLGSGGYNEQFF.

The genes are TRBV11-3 and TRBJ1-1; D ambiguous. V shed 0 bases and J shed 4 bases, with 18 bases lying between them. The CDR3 is 17 amino acids. The germline V gene has CDR1 SGHNT and CDR2 YENEEA. The CDR3 protein is CASSLDFDGSGSTEAFF. CDR3 nucleotide sequence: TGTGCCAGCAGCTTAGACTTCGATGGTTCCGGGTCCACTGAAGCTTTCTTT.